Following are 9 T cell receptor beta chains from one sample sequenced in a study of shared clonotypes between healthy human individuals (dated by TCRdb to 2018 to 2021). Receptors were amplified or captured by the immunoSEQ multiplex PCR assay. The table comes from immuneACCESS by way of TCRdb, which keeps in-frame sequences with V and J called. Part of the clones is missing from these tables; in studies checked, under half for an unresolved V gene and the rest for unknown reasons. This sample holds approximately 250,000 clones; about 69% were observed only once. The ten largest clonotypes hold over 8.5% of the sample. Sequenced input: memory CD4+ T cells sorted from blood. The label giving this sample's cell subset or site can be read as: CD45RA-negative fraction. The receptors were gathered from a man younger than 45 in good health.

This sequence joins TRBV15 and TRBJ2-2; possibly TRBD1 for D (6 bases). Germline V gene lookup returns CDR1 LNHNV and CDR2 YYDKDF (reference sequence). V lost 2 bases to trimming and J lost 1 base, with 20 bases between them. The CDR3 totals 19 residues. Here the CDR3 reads CATSRSYKRQARNTGELFF. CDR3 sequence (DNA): TGTGCCACCAGCAGAAGTTACAAGCGACAGGCCCGGAACACCGGGGAGCTGTTTTTT.

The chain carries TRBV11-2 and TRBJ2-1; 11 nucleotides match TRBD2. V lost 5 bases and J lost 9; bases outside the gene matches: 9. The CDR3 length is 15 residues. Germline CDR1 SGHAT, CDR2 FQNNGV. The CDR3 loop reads CASSLLAGGTGEQFF. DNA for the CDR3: TGTGCCAGCAGCCTCCTAGCGGGAGGTACTGGTGAGCAGTTCTTC. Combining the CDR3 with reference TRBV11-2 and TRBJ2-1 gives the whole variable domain EAGVAQSPRYKIIEKRQSVAFWCNPISGHATLYWYQQILGQGPKLLIQFQNNGVVDDSQLPKDRFSAERLKGVDSTLKIQPAKLEDSAVYLCASSLLAGGTGEQFFGPGTRLTVL.

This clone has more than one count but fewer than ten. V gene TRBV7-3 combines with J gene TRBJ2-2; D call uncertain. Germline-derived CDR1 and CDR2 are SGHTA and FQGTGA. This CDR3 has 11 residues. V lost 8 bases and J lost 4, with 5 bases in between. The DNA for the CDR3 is TGTGCCAGCTCATCCACCGGGGAGCTGTTTTTT. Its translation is CASSSTGELFF.

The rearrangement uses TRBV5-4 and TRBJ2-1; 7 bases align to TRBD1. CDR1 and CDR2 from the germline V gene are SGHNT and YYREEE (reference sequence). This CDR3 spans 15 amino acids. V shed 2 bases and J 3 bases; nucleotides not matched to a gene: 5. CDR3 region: CASSLPTGIYNEQFF. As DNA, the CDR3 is TGTGCCAGCAGCTTACCGACAGGGATCTACAATGAGCAGTTCTTC.

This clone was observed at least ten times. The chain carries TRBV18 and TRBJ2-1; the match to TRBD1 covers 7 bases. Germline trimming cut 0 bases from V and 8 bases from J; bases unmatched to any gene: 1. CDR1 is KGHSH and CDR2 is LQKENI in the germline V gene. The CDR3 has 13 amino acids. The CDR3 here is CASSPPGQHEQFF. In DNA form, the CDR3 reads TGTGCCAGCTCACCACCGGGACAGCATGAGCAGTTCTTC.

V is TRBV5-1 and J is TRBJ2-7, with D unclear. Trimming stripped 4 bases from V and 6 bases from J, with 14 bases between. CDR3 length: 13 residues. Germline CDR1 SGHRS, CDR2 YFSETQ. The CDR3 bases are TGCGCCAGCAGCGGGGTGACGGATGTCGAGCAGTACTTC. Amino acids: CASSGVTDVEQYF.

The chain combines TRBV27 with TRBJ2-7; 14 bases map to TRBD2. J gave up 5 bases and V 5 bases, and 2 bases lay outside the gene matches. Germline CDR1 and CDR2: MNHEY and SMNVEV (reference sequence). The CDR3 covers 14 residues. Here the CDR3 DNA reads TGTGCCAGCAGTCTGGGACTAGCGGGAGACGAGCAGTACTTC. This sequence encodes CASSLGLAGDEQYF.

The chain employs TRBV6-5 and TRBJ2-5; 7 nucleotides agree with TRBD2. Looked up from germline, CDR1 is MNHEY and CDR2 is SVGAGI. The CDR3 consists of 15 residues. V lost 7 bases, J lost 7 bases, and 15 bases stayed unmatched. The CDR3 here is CASTTVAGARGTQYF. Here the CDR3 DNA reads TGTGCCAGCACCACAGTAGCGGGTGCGAGGGGGACCCAGTACTTC.

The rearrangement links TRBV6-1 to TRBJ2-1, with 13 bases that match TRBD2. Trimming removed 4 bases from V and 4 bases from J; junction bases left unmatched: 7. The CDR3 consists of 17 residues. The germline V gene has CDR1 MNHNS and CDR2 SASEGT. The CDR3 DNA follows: TGTGCCAGCAGTGGTACTAGCGGGAGGGCCGGGTACAATGAGCAGTTCTTC. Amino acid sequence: CASSGTSGRAGYNEQFF.